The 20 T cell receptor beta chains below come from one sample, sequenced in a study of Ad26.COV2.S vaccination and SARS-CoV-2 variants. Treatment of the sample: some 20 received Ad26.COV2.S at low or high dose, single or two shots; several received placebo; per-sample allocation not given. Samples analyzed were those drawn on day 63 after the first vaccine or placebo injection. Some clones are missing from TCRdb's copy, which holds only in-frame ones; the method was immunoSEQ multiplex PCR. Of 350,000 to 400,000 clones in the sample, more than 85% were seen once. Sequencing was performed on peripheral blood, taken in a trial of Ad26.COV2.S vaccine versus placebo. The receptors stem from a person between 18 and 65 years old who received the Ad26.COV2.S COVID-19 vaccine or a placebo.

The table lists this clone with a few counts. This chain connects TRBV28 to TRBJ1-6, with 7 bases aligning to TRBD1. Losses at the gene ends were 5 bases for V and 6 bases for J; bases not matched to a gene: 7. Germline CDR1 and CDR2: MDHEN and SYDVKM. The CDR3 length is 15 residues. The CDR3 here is CASSPRQGLNSPLHF. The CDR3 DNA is TGTGCCAGCAGTCCCCGACAGGGCCTTAATTCACCCCTCCACTTT.

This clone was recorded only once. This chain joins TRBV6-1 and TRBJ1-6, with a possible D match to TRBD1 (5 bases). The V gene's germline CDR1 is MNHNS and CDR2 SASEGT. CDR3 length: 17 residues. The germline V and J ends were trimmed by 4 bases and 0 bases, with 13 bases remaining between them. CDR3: CASSGQGSSSYNSPLHF. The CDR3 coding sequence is TGTGCCAGCAGTGGGCAGGGATCTAGCTCCTATAATTCACCCCTCCACTTT.

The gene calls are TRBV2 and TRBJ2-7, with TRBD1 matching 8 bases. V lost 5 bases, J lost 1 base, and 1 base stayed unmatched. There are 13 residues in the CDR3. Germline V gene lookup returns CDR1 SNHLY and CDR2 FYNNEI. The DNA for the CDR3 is TGTGCCAGCAGTAGGACAGGGTCCTACGAGCAGTACTTC. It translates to CASSRTGSYEQYF.

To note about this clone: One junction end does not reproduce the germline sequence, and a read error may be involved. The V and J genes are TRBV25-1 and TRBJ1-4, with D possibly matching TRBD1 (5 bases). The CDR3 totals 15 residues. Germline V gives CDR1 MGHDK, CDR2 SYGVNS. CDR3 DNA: TGTGCCAGCAGTGAATCGAGACAGACTAAAGAAAAACTGTTTTTT. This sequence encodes CASSESRQTKEKLFF. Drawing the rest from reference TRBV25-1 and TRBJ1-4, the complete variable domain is EADIYQTPRYLVIGTGKKITLECSQTMGHDKMYWYQQDPGMELHLIHYSYGVNSTEKGDLSSESTVSRIRTEHFPLTLESARPSHTSQYLCASSESRQTKEKLFFGSGTQLSVL.

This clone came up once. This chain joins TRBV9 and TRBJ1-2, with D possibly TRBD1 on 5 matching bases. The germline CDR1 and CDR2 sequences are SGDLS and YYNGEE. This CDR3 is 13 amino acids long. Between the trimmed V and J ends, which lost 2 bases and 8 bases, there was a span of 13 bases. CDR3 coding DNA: TGTGCCAGCAGCGTCCGAAGCAGGGAAGGCTACACCTTC. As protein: CASSVRSREGYTF.

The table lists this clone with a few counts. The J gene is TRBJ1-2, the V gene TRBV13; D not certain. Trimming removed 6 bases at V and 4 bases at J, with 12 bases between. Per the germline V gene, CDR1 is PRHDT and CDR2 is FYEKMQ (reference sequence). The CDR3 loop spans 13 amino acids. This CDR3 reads CASRVGGSYGYTF. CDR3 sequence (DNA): TGTGCCAGCAGGGTCGGTGGTTCCTATGGCTACACCTTC.

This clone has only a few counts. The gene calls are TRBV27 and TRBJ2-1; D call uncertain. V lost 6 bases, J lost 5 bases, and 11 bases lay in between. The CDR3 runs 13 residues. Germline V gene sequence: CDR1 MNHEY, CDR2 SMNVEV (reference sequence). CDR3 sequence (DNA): TGTGCCAGCAGCTTACGCCTTAACAATGAGCAGTTCTTC. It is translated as CASSLRLNNEQFF.

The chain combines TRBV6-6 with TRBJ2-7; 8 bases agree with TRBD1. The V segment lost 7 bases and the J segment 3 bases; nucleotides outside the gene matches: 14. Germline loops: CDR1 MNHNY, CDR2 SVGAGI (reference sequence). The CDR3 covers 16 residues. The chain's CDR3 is CASNNPDRESNYEQYF. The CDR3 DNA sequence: TGTGCCAGCAATAATCCGGACAGGGAGTCCAACTACGAGCAGTACTTC.

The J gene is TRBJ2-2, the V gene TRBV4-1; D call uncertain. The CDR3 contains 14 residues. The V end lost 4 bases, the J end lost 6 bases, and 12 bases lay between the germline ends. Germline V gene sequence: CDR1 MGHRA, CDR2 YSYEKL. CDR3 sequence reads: CASSPGMIAGELFF. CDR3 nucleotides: TGCGCCAGCAGCCCCGGTATGATAGCCGGGGAGCTGTTTTTT.

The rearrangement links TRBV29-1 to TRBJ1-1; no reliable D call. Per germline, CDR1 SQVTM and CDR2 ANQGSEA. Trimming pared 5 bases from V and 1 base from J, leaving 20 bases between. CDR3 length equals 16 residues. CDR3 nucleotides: TGCAGCGTTAACATAGCTGGAACAAACCAGAACACTGAAGCTTTCTTT. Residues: CSVNIAGTNQNTEAFF.

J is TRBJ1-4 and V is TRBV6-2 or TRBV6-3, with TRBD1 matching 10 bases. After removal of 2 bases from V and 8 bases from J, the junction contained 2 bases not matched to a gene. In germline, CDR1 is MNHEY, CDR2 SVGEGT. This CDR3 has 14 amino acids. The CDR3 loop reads CASSYDRGHEKLFF. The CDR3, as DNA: TGTGCCAGCAGTTACGACAGGGGGCACGAAAAACTGTTTTTT.

CDR3 protein: CAIQTSGGYEQYF. The CDR3, as DNA: TGTGCCATCCAGACTAGCGGGGGGTACGAGCAGTACTTC. The chain employs TRBV28 and TRBJ2-7, with 13 bases lining up with TRBD2. Unmatched junction bases numbered 4, after V lost 10 bases and J lost 4 bases. There are 13 residues in the CDR3. Germline V lookup: CDR1 MDHEN, CDR2 SYDVKM.

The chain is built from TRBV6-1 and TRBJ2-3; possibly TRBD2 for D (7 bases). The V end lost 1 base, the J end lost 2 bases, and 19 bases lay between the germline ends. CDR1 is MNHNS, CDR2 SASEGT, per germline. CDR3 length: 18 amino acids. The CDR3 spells CASSEVGGGLRDTDTQYF. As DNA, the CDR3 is TGTGCCAGCAGTGAAGTGGGGGGGGGCTTAAGAGACACAGATACGCAGTATTTT.

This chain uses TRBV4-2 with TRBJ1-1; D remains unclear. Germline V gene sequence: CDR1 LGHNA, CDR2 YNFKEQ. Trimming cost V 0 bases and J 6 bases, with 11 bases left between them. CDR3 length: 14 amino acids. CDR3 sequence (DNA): TGTGCCAGCAGCCAAGATCGGATAGCTGCTGAAGCTTTCTTT. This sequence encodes CASSQDRIAAEAFF.

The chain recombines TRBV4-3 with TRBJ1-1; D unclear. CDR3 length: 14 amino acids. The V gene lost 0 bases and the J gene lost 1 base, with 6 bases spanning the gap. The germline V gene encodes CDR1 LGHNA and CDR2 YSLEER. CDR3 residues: CASSQDLWNTEAFF. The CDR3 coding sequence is TGCGCCAGCAGCCAAGATCTCTGGAACACTGAAGCTTTCTTT.

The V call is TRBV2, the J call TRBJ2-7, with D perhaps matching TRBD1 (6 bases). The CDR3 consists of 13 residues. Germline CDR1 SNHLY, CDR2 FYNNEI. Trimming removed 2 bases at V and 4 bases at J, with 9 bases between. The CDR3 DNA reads TGTGCCAGCAGTGAATACAGGGCTTACGAGCAGTACTTC. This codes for CASSEYRAYEQYF.

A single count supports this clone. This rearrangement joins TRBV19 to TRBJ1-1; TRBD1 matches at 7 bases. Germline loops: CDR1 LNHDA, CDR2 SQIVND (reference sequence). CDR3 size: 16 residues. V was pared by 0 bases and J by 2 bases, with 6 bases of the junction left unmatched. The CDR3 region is CASSIDSEGANTEAFF. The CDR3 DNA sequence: TGTGCCAGTAGTATAGATTCTGAGGGGGCCAACACTGAAGCTTTCTTT.

The CDR3 region has the DNA TGCGCCAGCAGCATGTCCGGGACAGGGTTTGGAAACACCATATATTTT. Its protein is CASSMSGTGFGNTIYF. The gene calls are TRBV5-1 and TRBJ1-3; 9 bases fit TRBD1. Germline V lookup: CDR1 SGHRS, CDR2 YFSETQ. The CDR3 is 16 amino acids. J gave up 3 bases and V 4 bases, and 8 bases lay outside the gene matches.

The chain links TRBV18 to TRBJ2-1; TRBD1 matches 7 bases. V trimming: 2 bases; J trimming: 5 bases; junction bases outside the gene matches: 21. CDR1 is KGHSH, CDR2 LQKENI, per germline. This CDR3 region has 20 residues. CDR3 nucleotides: TGTGCCAGCTCACCAAACCACGCGTTGCTGCGACAGGGAAAGGACAATGAGCAGTTCTTC. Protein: CASSPNHALLRQGKDNEQFF. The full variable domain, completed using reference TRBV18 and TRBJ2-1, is NAGVMQNPRHLVRRRGQEARLRCSPMKGHSHVYWYRQLPEEGLKFMVYLQKENIIDESGMPKERFSAEFPKEGPSILRIQQVVRGDSAAYFCASSPNHALLRQGKDNEQFFGPGTRLTVL.

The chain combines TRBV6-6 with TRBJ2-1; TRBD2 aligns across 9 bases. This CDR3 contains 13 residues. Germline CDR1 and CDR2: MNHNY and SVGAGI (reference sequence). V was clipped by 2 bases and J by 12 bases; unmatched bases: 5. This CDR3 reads CASSYLAGKLQFF. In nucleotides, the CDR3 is TGTGCCAGCAGTTACCTAGCGGGGAAGCTGCAGTTCTTC.